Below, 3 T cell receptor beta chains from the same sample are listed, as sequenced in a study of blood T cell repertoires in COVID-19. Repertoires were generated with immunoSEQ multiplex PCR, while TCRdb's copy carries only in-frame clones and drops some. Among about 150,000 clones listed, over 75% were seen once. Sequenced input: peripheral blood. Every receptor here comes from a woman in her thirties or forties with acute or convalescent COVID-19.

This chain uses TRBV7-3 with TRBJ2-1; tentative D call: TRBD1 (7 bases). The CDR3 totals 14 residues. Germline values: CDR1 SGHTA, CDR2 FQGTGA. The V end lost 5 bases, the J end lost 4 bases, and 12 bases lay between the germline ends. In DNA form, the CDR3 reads TGTGCCAGCAGCCCCAGGGGGGTTTACAATGAGCAGTTCTTC. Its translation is CASSPRGVYNEQFF.

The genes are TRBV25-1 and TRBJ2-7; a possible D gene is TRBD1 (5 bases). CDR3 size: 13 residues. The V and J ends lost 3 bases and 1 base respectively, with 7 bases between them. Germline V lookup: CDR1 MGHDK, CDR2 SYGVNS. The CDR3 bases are TGTGCCAGCAGTGAGGACACTTCCTACGAGCAGTACTTC. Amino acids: CASSEDTSYEQYF.

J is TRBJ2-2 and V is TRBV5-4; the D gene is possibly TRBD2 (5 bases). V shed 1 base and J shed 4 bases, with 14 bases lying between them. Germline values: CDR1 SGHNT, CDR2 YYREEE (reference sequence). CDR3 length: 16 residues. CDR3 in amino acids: CASSLRIRAGTGELFF. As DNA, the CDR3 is TGTGCCAGCAGCTTGAGAATTAGGGCGGGCACCGGGGAGCTGTTTTTT.